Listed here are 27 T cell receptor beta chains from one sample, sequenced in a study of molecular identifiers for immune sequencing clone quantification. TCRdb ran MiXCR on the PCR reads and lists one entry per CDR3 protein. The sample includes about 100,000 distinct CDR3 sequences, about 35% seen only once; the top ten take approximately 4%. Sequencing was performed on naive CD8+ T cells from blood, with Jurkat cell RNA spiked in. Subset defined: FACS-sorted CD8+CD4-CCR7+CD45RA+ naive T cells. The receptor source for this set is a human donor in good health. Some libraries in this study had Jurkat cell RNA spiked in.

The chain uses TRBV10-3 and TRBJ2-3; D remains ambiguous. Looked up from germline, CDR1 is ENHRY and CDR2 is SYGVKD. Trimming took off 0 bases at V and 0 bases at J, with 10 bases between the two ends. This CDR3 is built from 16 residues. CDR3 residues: CAISESGLTSTDTQYF. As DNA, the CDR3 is TGTGCCATCAGTGAGTCGGGCCTCACTAGCACAGATACGCAGTATTTT.

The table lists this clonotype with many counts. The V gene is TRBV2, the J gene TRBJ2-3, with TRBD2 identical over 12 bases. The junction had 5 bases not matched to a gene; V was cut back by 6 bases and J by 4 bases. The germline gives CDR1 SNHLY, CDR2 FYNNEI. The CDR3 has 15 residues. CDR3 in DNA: TGTGCCAGCAGGGAGACTAGCGGGAGCGCAGATACGCAGTATTTT. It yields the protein CASRETSGSADTQYF.

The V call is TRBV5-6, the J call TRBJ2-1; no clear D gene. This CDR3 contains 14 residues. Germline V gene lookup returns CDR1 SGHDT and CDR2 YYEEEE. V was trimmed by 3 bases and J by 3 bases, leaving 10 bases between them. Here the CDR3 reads CASSSEQLYNEQFF. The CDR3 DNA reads TGTGCCAGCAGCTCGGAACAACTCTACAATGAGCAGTTCTTC. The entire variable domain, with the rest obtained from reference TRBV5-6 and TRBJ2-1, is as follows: DAGVTQSPTHLIKTRGQQVTLRCSPKSGHDTVSWYQQALGQGPQFIFQYYEEEERQRGNFPDRFSGHQFPNYSSELNVNALLLGDSALYLCASSSEQLYNEQFFGPGTRLTVL.

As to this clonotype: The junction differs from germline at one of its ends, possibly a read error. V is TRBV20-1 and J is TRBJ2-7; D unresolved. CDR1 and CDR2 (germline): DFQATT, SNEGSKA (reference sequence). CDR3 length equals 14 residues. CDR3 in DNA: TGCAGGGCTAGAGATGTGTACGGGTCCTACGAGCAGTACTTC. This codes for CRARDVYGSYEQYF.

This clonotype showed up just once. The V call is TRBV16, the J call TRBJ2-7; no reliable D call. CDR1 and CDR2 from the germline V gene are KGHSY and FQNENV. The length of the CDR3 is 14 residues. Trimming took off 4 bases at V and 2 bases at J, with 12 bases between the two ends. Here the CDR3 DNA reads TGTGCCAGCAGCCGGAAAGATAAGGCCTACGAGCAGTACTTC. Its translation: CASSRKDKAYEQYF.

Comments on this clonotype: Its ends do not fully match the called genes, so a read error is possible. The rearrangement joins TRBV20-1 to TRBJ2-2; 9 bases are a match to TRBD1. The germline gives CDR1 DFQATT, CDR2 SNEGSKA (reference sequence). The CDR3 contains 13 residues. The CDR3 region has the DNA TGCAGTGCGTGGACAGGGGACACCGGGGAGCTGATTTTT. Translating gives CSAWTGDTGELIF.

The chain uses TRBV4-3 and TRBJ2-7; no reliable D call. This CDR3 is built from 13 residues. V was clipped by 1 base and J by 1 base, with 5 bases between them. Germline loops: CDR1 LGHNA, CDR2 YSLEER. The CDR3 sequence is CASSQARSYEQYF. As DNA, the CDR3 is TGCGCCAGCAGCCAAGCTAGGTCCTACGAGCAGTACTTC.

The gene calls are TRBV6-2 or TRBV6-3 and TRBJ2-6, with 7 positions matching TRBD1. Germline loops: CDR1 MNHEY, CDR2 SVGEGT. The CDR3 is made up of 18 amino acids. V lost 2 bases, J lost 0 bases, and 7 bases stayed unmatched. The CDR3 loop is CASSYDRDHISGANVLTF. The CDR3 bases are TGTGCCAGCAGTTACGACAGGGATCATATCTCTGGGGCCAACGTCCTGACTTTC.

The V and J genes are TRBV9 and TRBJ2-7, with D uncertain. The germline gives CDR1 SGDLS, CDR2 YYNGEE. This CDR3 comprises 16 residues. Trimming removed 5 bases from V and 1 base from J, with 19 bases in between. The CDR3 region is CASSANTAPGSYEQYF. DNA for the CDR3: TGTGCCAGCAGTGCGAATACAGCGCCCGGATCCTACGAGCAGTACTTC. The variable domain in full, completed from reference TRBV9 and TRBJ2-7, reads DSGVTQTPKHLITATGQRVTLRCSPRSGDLSVYWYQQSLDQGLQFLIQYYNGEERAKGNILERFSAQQFPDLHSELNLSSLELGDSALYFCASSANTAPGSYEQYFGPGTRLTVT.

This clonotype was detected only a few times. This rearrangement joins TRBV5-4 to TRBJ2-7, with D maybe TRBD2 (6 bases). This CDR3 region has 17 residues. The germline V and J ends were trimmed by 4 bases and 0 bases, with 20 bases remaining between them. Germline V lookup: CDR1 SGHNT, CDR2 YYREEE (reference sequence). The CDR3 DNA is TGTGCCAGCAGCCCCCGACCCGGGAGCCTAGCCTCCTACGAGCAGTACTTC. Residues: CASSPRPGSLASYEQYF.

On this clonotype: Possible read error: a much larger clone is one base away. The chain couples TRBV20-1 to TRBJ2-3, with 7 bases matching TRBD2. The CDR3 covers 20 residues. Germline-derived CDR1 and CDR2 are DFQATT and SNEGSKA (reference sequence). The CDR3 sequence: CSARDPSRREYGIHTDKQYF. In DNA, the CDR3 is TGCAGTGCTAGAGATCCCTCGCGGCGGGAGTACGGCATCCACACAGATAAGCAGTATTTT.

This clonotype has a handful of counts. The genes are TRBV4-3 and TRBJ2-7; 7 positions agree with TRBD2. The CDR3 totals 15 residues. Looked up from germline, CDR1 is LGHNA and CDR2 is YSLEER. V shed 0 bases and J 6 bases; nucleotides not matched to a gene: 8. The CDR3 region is CASSQDPWGGFEQYF. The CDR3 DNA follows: TGCGCCAGCAGCCAAGATCCCTGGGGGGGGTTCGAGCAGTACTTC.

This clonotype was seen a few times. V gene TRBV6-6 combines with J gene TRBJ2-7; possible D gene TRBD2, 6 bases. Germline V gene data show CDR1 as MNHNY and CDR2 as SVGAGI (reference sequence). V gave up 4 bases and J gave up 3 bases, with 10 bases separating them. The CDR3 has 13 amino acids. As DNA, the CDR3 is TGTGCCAGCAGTTCGGGGGTTCACTACGAGCAGTACTTC. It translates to CASSSGVHYEQYF.

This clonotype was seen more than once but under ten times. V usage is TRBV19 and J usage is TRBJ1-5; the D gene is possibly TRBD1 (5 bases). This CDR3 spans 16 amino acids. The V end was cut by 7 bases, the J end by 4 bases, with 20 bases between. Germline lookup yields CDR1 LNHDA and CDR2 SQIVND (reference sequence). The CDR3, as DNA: TGTGCCAGTACTCAGCGGCAGGGCCTCCGGAATCAGCCCCAGCATTTT. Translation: CASTQRQGLRNQPQHF.

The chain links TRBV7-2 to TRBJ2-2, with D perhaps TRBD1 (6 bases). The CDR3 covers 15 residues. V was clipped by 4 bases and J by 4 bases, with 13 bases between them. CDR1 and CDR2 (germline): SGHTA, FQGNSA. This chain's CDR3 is CASSSADRSTGELFF. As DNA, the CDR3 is TGTGCCAGCAGCTCTGCAGACAGGAGCACCGGGGAGCTGTTTTTT.

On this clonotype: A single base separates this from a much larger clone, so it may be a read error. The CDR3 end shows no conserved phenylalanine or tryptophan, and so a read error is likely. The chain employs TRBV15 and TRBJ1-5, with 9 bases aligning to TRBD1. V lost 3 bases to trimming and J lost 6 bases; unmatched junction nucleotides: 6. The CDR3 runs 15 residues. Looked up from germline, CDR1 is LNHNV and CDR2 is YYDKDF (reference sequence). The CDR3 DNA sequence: TGTGCCACCAGCAGTTCCGGGACAGGGATTCAGCCCCAGCATATT. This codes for CATSSSGTGIQPQHI.

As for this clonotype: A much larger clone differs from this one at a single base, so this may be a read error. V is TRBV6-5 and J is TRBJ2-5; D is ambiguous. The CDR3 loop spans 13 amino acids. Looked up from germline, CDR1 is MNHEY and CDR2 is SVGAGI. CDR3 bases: TGTGCCTGCAGTTACCGCGTGTCGGGTTCCCAGTACTTC. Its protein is CACSYRVSGSQYF.

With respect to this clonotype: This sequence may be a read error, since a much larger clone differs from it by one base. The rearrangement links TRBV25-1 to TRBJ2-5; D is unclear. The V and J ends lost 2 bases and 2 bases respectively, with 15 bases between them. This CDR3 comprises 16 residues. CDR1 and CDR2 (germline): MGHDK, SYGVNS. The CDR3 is CASSENSMSPQETQYF. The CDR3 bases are TGTGCCAGCAGTGAAAATAGTATGTCCCCGCAAGAGACCCAGTACTTC.

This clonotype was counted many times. CDR3 protein: CASSSPSENTGELFF. CDR3 coding DNA: TGTGCCAGCAGTTCCCCTAGCGAGAACACCGGGGAGCTGTTTTTT. The J gene is TRBJ2-2, the V gene TRBV28, with a weak D call TRBD2 (6 bases). The V end lost 4 bases, the J end lost 1 base, and 10 bases lay between the germline ends. Germline V gene sequence: CDR1 MDHEN, CDR2 SYDVKM. This CDR3 comprises 15 residues.

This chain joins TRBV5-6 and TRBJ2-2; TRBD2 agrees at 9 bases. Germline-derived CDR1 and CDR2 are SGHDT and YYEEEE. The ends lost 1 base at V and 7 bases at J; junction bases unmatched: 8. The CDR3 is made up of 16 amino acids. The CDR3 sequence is CASSLLGSGSVGELFF. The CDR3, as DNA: TGTGCCAGCAGCTTGTTGGGTAGCGGGAGTGTCGGGGAGCTGTTTTTT.

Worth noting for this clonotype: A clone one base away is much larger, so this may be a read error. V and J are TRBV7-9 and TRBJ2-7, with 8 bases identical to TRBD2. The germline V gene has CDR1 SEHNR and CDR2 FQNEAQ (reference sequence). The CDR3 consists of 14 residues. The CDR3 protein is CASGPSGGSYEQDF. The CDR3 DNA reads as TGTGCCAGCGGACCCAGCGGGGGCTCCTACGAGCAGGACTTC.

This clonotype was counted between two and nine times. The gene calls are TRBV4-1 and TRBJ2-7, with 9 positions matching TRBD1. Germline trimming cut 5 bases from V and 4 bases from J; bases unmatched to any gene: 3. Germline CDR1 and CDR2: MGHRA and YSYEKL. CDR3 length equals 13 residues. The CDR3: CASSDRGFYEQYF. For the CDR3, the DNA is TGCGCCAGCAGCGACAGGGGGTTTTACGAGCAGTACTTC.

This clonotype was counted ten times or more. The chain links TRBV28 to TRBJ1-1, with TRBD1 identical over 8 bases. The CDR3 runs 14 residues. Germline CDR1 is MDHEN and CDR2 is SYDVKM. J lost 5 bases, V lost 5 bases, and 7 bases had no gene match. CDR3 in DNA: TGTGCCAGCAGTCCCCAGGGGGCGCCGACTGAAGCTTTCTTT. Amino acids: CASSPQGAPTEAFF.

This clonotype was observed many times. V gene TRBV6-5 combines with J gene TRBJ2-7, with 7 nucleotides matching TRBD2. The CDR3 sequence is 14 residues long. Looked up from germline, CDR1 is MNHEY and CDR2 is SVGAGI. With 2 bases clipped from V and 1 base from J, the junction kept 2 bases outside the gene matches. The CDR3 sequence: CASSYMGGSYEQYF. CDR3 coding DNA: TGTGCCAGCAGTTACATGGGAGGGTCCTACGAGCAGTACTTC.

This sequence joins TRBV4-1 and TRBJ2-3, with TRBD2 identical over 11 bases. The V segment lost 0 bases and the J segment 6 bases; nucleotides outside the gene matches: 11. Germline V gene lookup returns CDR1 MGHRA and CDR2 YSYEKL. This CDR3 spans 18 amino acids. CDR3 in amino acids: CASSQEVRVTSGSDTQYF. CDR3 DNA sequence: TGCGCCAGCAGCCAAGAAGTGAGGGTAACTAGCGGGAGTGATACGCAGTATTTT.

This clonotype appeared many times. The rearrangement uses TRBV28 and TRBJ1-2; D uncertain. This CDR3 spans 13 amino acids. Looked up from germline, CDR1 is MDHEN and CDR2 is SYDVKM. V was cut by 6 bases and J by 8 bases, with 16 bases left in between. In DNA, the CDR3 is TGTGCCAGCAGCGTCATCTTGTCTAGCGGCTACACCTTC. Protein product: CASSVILSSGYTF.

For the CDR3, the DNA is TGTGCCACCGGTGAGGGAGATAGCAATCAGCCCCAGCATTTT. Its protein product is CATGEGDSNQPQHF. The J gene is TRBJ1-5, the V gene TRBV15; D is unclear. Germline V gene data show CDR1 as LNHNV and CDR2 as YYDKDF (reference sequence). CDR3 length: 14 amino acids. V gave up 8 bases and J gave up 0 bases, with 11 bases separating them.